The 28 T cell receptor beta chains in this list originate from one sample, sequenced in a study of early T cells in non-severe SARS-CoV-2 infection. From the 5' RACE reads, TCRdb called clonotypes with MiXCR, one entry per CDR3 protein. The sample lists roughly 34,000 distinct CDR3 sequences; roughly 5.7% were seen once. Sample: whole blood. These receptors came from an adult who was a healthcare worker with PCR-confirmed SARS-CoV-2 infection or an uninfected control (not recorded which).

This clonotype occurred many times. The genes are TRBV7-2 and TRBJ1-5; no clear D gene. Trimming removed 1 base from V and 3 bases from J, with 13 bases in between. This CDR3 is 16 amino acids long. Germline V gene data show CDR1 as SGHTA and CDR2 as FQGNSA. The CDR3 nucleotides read TGTGCCAGCAGCTTAGGACCCGGAATGCCCAATCAGCCCCAGCATTTT. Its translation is CASSLGPGMPNQPQHF.

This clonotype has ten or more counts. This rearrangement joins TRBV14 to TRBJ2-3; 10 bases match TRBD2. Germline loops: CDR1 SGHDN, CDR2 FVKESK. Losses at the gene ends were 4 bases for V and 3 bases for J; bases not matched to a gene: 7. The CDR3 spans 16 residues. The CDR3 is CASSLVAGGRTDTQYF. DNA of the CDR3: TGTGCCAGCAGCCTAGTAGCGGGGGGACGAACAGATACGCAGTATTTT.

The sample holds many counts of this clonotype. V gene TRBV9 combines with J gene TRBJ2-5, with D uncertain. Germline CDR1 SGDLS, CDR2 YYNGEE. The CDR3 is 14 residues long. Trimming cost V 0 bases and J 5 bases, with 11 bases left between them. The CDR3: CASSVGLLQETQYF. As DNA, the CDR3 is TGTGCCAGCAGCGTAGGTCTACTTCAGGAGACCCAGTACTTC. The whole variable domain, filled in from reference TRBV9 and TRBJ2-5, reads DSGVTQTPKHLITATGQRVTLRCSPRSGDLSVYWYQQSLDQGLQFLIQYYNGEERAKGNILERFSAQQFPDLHSELNLSSLELGDSALYFCASSVGLLQETQYFGPGTRLLVL.

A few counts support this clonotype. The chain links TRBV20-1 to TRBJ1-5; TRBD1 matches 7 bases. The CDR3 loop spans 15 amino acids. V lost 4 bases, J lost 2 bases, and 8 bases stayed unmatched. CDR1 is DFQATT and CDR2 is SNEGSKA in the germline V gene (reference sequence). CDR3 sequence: CSANEGARGNQPQHF. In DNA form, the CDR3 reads TGCAGTGCTAATGAGGGGGCAAGGGGCAATCAGCCCCAGCATTTT.

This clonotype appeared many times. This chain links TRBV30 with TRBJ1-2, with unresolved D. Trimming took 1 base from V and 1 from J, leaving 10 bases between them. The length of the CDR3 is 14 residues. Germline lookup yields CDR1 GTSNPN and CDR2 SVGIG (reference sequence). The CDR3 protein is CAWSEQNLNYGYTF. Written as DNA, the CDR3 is TGTGCCTGGAGTGAACAGAACCTTAACTATGGCTACACCTTC.

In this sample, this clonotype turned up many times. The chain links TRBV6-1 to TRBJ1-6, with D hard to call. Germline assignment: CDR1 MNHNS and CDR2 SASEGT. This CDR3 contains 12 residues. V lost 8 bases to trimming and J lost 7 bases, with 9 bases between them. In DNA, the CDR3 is TGTGCCAGCGGCCCATTCAATTCACCCCTCCACTTT. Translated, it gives CASGPFNSPLHF.

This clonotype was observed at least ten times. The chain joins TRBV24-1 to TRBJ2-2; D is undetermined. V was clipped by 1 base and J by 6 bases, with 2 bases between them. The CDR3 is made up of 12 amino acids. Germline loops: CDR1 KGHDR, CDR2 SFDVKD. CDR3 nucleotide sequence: TGTGCCACCAGTGATTTTGCCGGGGAGCTGTTTTTT. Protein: CATSDFAGELFF.

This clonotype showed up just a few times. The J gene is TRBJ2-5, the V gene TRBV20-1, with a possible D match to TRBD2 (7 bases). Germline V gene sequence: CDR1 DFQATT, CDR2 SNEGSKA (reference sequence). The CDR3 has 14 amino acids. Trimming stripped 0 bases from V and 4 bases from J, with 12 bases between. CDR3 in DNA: TGCAGTGCTAGAGAGGGGGGGCCTTCAGAGACCCAGTACTTC. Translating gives CSAREGGPSETQYF.

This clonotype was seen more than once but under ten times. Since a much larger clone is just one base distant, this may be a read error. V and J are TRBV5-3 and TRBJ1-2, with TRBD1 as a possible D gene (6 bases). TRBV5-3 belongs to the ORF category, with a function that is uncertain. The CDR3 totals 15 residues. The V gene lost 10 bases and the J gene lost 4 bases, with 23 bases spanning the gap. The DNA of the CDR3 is TGTGCCCGTGGGGACGGGGGGCCGGAGAGCTATGGCTACACCTTC. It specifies CARGDGGPESYGYTF.

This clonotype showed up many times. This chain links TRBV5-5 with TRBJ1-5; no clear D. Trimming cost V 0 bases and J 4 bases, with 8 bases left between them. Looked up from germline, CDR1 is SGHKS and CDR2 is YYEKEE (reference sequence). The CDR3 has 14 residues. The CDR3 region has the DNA TGTGCCAGCAGCTTGGCGACGGCTAATCAGCCCCAGCATTTT. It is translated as CASSLATANQPQHF.

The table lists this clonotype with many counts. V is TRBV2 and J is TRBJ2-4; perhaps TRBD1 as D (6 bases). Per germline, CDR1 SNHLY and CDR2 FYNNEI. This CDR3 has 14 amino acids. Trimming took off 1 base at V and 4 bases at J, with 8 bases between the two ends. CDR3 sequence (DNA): TGTGCCAGCAGTGAAGGTGGACAGAAAAACATTCAGTACTTC. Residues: CASSEGGQKNIQYF.

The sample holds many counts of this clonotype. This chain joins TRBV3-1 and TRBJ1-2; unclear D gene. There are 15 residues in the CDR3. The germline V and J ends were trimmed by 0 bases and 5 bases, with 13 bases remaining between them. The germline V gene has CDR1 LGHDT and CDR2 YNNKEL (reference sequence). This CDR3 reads CASSQDPGSFYGYTF. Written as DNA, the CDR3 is TGTGCCAGCAGCCAAGATCCGGGATCTTTTTATGGCTACACCTTC.

The DNA of the CDR3 is TGTGCCAGCAGCGCCGGGGCCGGAGAGACCCAGTACTTC. This sequence encodes CASSAGAGETQYF. V usage is TRBV9 and J usage is TRBJ2-5; D may be TRBD1 or TRBD2 (5 bases each). The germline V gene encodes CDR1 SGDLS and CDR2 YYNGEE. Trimming shortened V by 3 bases and J by 4 bases, and 10 bases separated the two germline ends. There are 13 residues in the CDR3.

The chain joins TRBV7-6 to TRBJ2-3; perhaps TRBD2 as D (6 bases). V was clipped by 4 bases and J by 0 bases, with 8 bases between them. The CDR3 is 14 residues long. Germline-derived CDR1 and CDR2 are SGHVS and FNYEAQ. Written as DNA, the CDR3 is TGTGCCAGCAGCTCCGGGACTAGCACAGATACGCAGTATTTT. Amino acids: CASSSGTSTDTQYF.

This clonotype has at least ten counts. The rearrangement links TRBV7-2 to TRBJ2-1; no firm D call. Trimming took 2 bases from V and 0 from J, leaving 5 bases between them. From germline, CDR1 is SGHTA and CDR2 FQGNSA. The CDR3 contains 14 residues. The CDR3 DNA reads TGTGCCAGCAGCTTATACGGCTCCTACAATGAGCAGTTCTTC. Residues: CASSLYGSYNEQFF. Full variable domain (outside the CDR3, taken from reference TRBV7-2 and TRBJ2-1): GAGVSQSPSNKVTEKGKDVELRCDPISGHTALYWYRQSLGQGLEFLIYFQGNSAPDKSGLPSDRFSAERTGGSVSTLTIQRTQQEDSAVYLCASSLYGSYNEQFFGPGTRLTVL.

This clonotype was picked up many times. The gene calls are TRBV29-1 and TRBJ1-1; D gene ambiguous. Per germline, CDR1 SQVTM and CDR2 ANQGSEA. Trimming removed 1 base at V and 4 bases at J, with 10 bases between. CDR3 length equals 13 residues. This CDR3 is CSVEGQFGTEAFF. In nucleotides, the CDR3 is TGCAGCGTTGAAGGGCAGTTCGGCACTGAAGCTTTCTTT.

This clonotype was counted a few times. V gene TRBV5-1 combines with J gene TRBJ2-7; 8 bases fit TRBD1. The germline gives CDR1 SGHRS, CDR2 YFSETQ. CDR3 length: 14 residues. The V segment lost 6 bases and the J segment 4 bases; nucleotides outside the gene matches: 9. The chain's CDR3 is CASTGQGVVYEQYF. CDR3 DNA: TGCGCCAGCACCGGACAGGGTGTCGTGTACGAGCAGTACTTC.

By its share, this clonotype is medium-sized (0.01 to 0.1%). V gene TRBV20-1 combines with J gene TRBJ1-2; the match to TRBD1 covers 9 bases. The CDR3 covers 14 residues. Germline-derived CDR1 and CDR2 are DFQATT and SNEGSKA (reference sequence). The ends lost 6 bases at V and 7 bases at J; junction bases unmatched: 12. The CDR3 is CSAQRKQGASGYTF. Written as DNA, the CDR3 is TGCAGTGCACAAAGAAAACAGGGGGCCAGTGGCTACACCTTC.

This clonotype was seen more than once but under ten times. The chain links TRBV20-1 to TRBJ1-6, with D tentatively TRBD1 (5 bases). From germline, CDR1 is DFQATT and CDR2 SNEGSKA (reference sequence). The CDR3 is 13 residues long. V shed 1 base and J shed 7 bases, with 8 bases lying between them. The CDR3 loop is CSARGQKNSPLHF. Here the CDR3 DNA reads TGCAGTGCTAGAGGACAGAAGAATTCACCCCTCCACTTT.

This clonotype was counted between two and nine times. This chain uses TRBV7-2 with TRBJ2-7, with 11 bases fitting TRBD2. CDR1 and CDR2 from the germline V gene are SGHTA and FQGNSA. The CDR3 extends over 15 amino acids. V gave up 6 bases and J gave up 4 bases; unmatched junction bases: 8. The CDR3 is CASSPIAGGPYEQYF. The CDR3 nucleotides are TGTGCCAGCAGTCCTATAGCGGGGGGGCCGTACGAGCAGTACTTC. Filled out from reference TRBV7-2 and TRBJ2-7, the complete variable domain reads GAGVSQSPSNKVTEKGKDVELRCDPISGHTALYWYRQSLGQGLEFLIYFQGNSAPDKSGLPSDRFSAERTGGSVSTLTIQRTQQEDSAVYLCASSPIAGGPYEQYFGPGTRLTVT.

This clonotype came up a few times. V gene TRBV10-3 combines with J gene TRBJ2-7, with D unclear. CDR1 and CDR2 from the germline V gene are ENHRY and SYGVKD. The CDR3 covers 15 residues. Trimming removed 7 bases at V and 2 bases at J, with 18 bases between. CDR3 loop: CAIIRTVLWPYEQYF. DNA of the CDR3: TGTGCCATCATCCGGACGGTTCTGTGGCCCTACGAGCAGTACTTC.

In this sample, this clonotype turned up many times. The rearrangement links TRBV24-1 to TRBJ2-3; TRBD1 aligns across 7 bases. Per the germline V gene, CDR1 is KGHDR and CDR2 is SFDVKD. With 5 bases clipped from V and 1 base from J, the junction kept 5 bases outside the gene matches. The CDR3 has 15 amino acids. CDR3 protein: CATSAGQFGTDTQYF. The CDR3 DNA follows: TGTGCCACCAGTGCGGGACAGTTCGGCACAGATACGCAGTATTTT.

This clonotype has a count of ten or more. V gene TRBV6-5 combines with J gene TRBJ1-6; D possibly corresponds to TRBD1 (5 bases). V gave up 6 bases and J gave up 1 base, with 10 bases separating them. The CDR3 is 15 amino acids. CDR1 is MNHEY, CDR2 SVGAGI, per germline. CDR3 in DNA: TGTGCCAGCAGACCGGGGGGGTCCTATAATTCACCCCTCCACTTT. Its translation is CASRPGGSYNSPLHF.

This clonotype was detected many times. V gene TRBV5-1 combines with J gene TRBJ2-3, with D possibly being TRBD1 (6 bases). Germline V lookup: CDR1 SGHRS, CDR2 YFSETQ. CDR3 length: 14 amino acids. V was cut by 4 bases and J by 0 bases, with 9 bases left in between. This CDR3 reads CASSRTASTDTQYF. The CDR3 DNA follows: TGCGCCAGCAGCCGGACAGCTAGCACAGATACGCAGTATTTT.

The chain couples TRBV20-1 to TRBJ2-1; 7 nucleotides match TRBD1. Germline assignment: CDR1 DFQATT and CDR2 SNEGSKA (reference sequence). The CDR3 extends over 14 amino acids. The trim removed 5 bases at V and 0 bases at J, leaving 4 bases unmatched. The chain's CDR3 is CSAPGGNSYNEQFF. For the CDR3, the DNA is TGCAGTGCTCCAGGGGGAAACTCCTACAATGAGCAGTTCTTC.

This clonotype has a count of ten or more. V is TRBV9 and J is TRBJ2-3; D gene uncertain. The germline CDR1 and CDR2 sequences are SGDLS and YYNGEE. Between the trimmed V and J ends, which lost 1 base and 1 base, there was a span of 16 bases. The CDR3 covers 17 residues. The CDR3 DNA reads TGTGCCAGCAGCGTAACAACACGCGAGCGTGGCACAGATACGCAGTATTTT. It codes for CASSVTTRERGTDTQYF.

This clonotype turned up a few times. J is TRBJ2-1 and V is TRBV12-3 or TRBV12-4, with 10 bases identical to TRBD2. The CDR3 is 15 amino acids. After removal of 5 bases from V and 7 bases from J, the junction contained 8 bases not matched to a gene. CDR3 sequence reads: CASSPERGGRNEQFF. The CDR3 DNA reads TGTGCCAGCAGTCCAGAGCGGGGGGGCCGGAATGAGCAGTTCTTC.

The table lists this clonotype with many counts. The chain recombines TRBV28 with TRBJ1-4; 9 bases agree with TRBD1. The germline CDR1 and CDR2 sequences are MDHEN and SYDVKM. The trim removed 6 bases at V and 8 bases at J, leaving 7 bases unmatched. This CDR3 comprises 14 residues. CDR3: CASRRDRVREKLFF. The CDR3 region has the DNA TGTGCCAGCAGACGGGACAGGGTCCGGGAAAAACTGTTTTTT.